This T cell receptor beta chain appears in the sequencing data of a study of OX40 agonist ivuxolimab in advanced cancers. Study in general: Patients assigned to dose escalation were diagnosed with hepatocellular carcinoma, melanoma, renal cell or head and neck cancer.

Clones were read by immunoSEQ multiplex PCR, and TCRdb kept only the in-frame ones, dropping some. The sample carries fewer than 25,000 clones, about 83% recorded once. With 6 bases removed from V and 4 bases from J, the gap between germline ends came to 12 bases. This CDR3 comprises 13 residues. CDR1 is MNHEY, CDR2 SMNVEV, per germline (reference sequence). The sample in question was CD4+ or CD8+ T cells sorted from blood, obtained in a trial of the OX40 agonist ivuxolimab. This TCR came from an adult with an advanced solid tumor such as melanoma, head and neck, liver or kidney cancer. The chain is built from TRBV27 and TRBJ1-2; D unresolved. CDR3 region: CASSPSPGYGYTF. Written as DNA, the CDR3 is TGTGCCAGCAGCCCTTCTCCTGGCTATGGCTACACCTTC.